The 17 T cell receptor beta chains below all came from one sample that was sequenced in a study of control samples from healthy donors and cancer patients. Repertoires were generated with immunoSEQ multiplex PCR, while TCRdb's copy carries only in-frame clones and drops some. Among 65,000 to 90,000 clones listed, 75% to 90% were seen once. The specimen was PBMCs. The receptors stem from a woman in her fifties or sixties with colorectal cancer.

Remarks on this clone: Other DNA sequences in this specimen translate into the identical CDR3. CDR3 residues: CASRSQGADTQYF. The CDR3 nucleotides read TGTGCCAGCAGATCACAGGGAGCAGATACGCAGTATTTT. V usage is TRBV12-3 or TRBV12-4 and J usage is TRBJ2-3, with D perhaps matching TRBD1 (6 bases). The germline V and J ends were trimmed by 6 bases and 4 bases, with 11 bases remaining between them. This CDR3 is 13 amino acids long.

The chain carries TRBV19 and TRBJ1-2; 8 bases match TRBD1. The V gene's germline CDR1 is LNHDA and CDR2 SQIVND (reference sequence). This CDR3 has 14 residues. V gave up 4 bases and J gave up 8 bases; unmatched junction bases: 9. The CDR3 sequence: CASSTSTGAGGYTF. The CDR3 DNA is TGTGCCAGTAGTACCTCGACAGGGGCTGGGGGCTACACCTTC.

V gene TRBV4-3 combines with J gene TRBJ2-5; possibly TRBD1 for D (6 bases). Looked up from germline, CDR1 is LGHNA and CDR2 is YSLEER. Trimming shortened V by 3 bases and J by 7 bases, and 12 bases separated the two germline ends. This CDR3 has 13 residues. CDR3 nucleotide sequence: TGCGCCAGCAGCCATTCAGGGGAAGGGACCCAGTACTTC. This gives the protein CASSHSGEGTQYF.

This clone was observed once. The J gene is TRBJ2-4, the V gene TRBV6-5, with 8 bases identical to TRBD2. CDR3 size: 14 residues. CDR1 and CDR2 from the germline V gene are MNHEY and SVGAGI. The J segment lost 3 bases and the V segment lost 11 bases, leaving 9 bases of the junction unmatched. The CDR3 region is CASQSGGHKNIQYF. The CDR3, as DNA: TGTGCCTCCCAAAGCGGGGGCCACAAAAACATTCAGTACTTC.

This clone was counted between two and nine times. CDR3 nucleotides: TGTGCCAGCGGGATCCCCCAGCATTTT. This codes for CASGIPQHF. This chain joins TRBV28 and TRBJ1-5; D ambiguous. This CDR3 contains 9 residues. Trimming took 8 bases from V and 10 from J, leaving 6 bases between them. Germline CDR1 reads MDHEN; CDR2 reads SYDVKM. The variable domain in full, with the rest retrieved from reference TRBV28 and TRBJ1-5, is DVKVTQSSRYLVKRTGEKVFLECVQDMDHENMFWYRQDPGLGLRLIYFSYDVKMKEKGDIPEGYSVSREKKERFSLILESASTNQTSMYLCASGIPQHFGDGTRLSIL.

This clone turned up a few times. The chain joins TRBV15 to TRBJ1-3; possibly TRBD1 for D (5 bases). This CDR3 contains 15 residues. V was shortened by 5 bases and J by 1 base, with 12 bases between the two germline ends. Germline loops: CDR1 LNHNV, CDR2 YYDKDF (reference sequence). In DNA form, the CDR3 reads TGTGCCACCAGCGCCGGGACCGATTCTGGAAACACCATATATTTT. This gives the protein CATSAGTDSGNTIYF.

The V and J genes are TRBV7-2 and TRBJ2-5, with D tentatively TRBD1 or TRBD2 (7 bases each). The CDR3 runs 14 residues. V was trimmed by 7 bases and J by 5 bases, leaving 17 bases between them. Germline lookup yields CDR1 SGHTA and CDR2 FQGNSA. CDR3 sequence reads: CASNSGGASETQYF. CDR3 bases: TGTGCCAGCAACTCAGGGGGGGCAAGTGAGACCCAGTACTTC.

This chain links TRBV9 with TRBJ2-1; the D is unclear. CDR1 is SGDLS, CDR2 YYNGEE, per germline. Trimming left V 0 bases short and J 3 bases short, with 10 bases between. The length of the CDR3 is 15 residues. CDR3 amino acids: CASSVDVFNYNEQFF. The CDR3 DNA follows: TGTGCCAGCAGCGTAGATGTCTTTAACTACAATGAGCAGTTCTTC.

This chain connects TRBV6-1 to TRBJ2-3; TRBD1 agrees at 9 bases. The CDR3 runs 17 residues. V lost 6 bases to trimming and J lost 3 bases; unmatched junction nucleotides: 13. Per germline, CDR1 MNHNS and CDR2 SASEGT. The CDR3 coding sequence is TGTGCCAGCAGAGAACTACAGGGGGCGGGAAGGACAGATACGCAGTATTTT. Its protein product is CASRELQGAGRTDTQYF.

For this clone: The sample carries other DNA sequences with the same CDR3. The chain combines TRBV5-1 with TRBJ2-1; D unclear. V was shortened by 0 bases and J by 4 bases, with 11 bases between the two germline ends. The length of the CDR3 is 15 residues. The germline V gene encodes CDR1 SGHRS and CDR2 YFSETQ. CDR3 nucleotide sequence: TGCGCCAGCAGCTTGGGGGGTACAGATTACAATGAGCAGTTCTTC. Its translation is CASSLGGTDYNEQFF. Variable domain in full (rest from reference TRBV5-1 and TRBJ2-1): KAGVTQTPRYLIKTRGQQVTLSCSPISGHRSVSWYQQTPGQGLQFLFEYFSETQRNKGNFPGRFSGRQFSNSRSEMNVSTLELGDSALYLCASSLGGTDYNEQFFGPGTRLTVL.

The chain links TRBV19 to TRBJ1-6; D is undetermined. V lost 7 bases to trimming and J lost 6 bases, with 10 bases between them. The length of the CDR3 is 13 residues. Germline V gene lookup returns CDR1 LNHDA and CDR2 SQIVND (reference sequence). The CDR3 is CASTTTGNSPLHF. Written as DNA, the CDR3 is TGTGCCAGTACGACAACGGGTAATTCACCCCTCCACTTT.

The V call is TRBV7-8, the J call TRBJ2-3, with no clear D. CDR1 is SGHVS, CDR2 FQNEAQ, per germline. The CDR3 consists of 15 residues. V lost 1 base and J lost 2, with 10 bases in between. DNA of the CDR3: TGTGCCAGCAGCTTAGGGCAGACCCACACAGATACGCAGTATTTT. As protein: CASSLGQTHTDTQYF.

This clone was picked up one time. The chain links TRBV5-1 to TRBJ2-3; tentative D call: TRBD1 (5 bases). The length of the CDR3 is 15 residues. The V gene's germline CDR1 is SGHRS and CDR2 YFSETQ. V gave up 0 bases and J gave up 3 bases, with 11 bases separating them. The CDR3 coding sequence is TGCGCCAGCAGCTTGGCCCTACAGGCAACAGATACGCAGTATTTT. This gives the protein CASSLALQATDTQYF.

This clone was counted once. V usage is TRBV9 and J usage is TRBJ2-2; tentatively, D is TRBD1 (7 bases). Per the germline V gene, CDR1 is SGDLS and CDR2 is YYNGEE. V gave up 3 bases and J gave up 2 bases, with 14 bases separating them. This CDR3 spans 16 amino acids. The CDR3 here is CASSGLRGTNTGELFF. DNA for the CDR3: TGTGCCAGCAGCGGACTCAGGGGGACTAACACCGGGGAGCTGTTTTTT.

The chain combines TRBV19 with TRBJ1-4, with D uncertain. Between the trimmed V and J ends, which lost 3 bases and 5 bases, there was a span of 13 bases. CDR3 length equals 15 residues. Looked up from germline, CDR1 is LNHDA and CDR2 is SQIVND (reference sequence). CDR3 nucleotides: TGTGCCAGTAGTATCAACAGCGAATGGAATGAAAAACTGTTTTTT. Protein: CASSINSEWNEKLFF.

The chain carries TRBV4-1 and TRBJ1-6; D unresolved. The V and J ends lost 0 bases and 0 bases respectively, with 6 bases between them. The CDR3 totals 16 residues. Germline CDR1 MGHRA, CDR2 YSYEKL. Here the CDR3 reads CASSQEFSSYNSPLHF. Written as DNA, the CDR3 is TGCGCCAGCAGCCAAGAATTCTCCTCCTATAATTCACCCCTCCACTTT.

The genes are TRBV1 and TRBJ1-1; TRBD1, the table's D call, was not compared with the DNA. TRBV1 corresponds to a pseudogene. CDR3 length: 17 residues. The DNA of the CDR3 is TGCACCAGCAGCCAAGGGGACAGGGGGCGAGCTGACACTGAAGCTTTCTTT. Translating it yields CTSSQGDRGRADTEAFF.